Presented here are 2 T cell receptor beta chains from one specimen sequenced in a study of blood T cell repertoires in COVID-19. Sequencing was performed with immunoSEQ multiplex PCR; in TCRdb, only in-frame clones are kept and a portion is missing. The sample shows 150,000 to 200,000 clones, around 92% of them seen only once. Sequences were obtained from peripheral blood. These receptors all stem from a man aged 25-45 years with COVID-19, enrolled during active disease.

This sequence joins TRBV5-5 and TRBJ1-5, with TRBD1 as a possible D gene (5 bases). Trimming stripped 0 bases from V and 11 bases from J, with 12 bases between. CDR1 and CDR2 from the germline V gene are SGHKS and YYEKEE (reference sequence). The CDR3 consists of 13 residues. The CDR3 DNA reads TGTGCCAGCAGCTTGGCCGGGGGATCAGCCCAGCATTTT. It codes for CASSLAGGSAQHF.

The gene calls are TRBV10-2 and TRBJ1-2; 10 nucleotides align to TRBD1. V trimming: 5 bases; J trimming: 1 base; junction bases outside the gene matches: 4. Per the germline V gene, CDR1 is WSHSY and CDR2 is SAAADI. The CDR3 covers 15 residues. The CDR3 DNA is TGCGCCAGCAGTCCGGGACAGGGGTATAACTATGGCTACACCTTC. Amino acids: CASSPGQGYNYGYTF.